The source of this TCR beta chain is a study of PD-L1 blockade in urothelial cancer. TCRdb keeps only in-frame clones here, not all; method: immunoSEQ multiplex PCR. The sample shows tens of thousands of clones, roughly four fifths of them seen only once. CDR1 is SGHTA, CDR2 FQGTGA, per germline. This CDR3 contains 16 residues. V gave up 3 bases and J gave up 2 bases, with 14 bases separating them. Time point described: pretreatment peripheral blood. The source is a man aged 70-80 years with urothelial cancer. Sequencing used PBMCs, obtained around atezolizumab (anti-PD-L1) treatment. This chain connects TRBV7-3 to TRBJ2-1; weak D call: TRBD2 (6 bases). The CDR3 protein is CASSFGTAGPYNEQFF. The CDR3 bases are TGTGCCAGCAGCTTTGGGACCGCGGGGCCCTACAATGAGCAGTTCTTC.